The next 13 T cell receptor beta chains were all read from a single sample in a study of shared clonotypes between healthy human individuals. Only in-frame clones appear in the TCRdb table, and some are missing; sequencing was by immunoSEQ multiplex PCR. This sample has about 2 million clones, with about 95% found just once. The naive CD8 fraction comprised CD45RO-negative cells positively selected for CCR7 and excluded terminally differentiated effector memory CD45RA+ cells. The sequenced sample consisted of naive CD8+ T cells sorted from blood. The source is a man between 18 and 29 years old in good health.

This clone was picked up one time. This chain uses TRBV6-1 with TRBJ1-2; D is ambiguous. The CDR3 is 15 amino acids. CDR1 and CDR2 from the germline V gene are MNHNS and SASEGT. The germline V and J ends were trimmed by 0 bases and 4 bases, with 12 bases remaining between them. The CDR3 sequence: CASSEAFDRGYGYTF. The CDR3 DNA follows: TGTGCCAGCAGTGAAGCCTTCGACCGAGGCTATGGCTACACCTTC.

This rearrangement joins TRBV5-4 to TRBJ2-5, with D hard to call. This CDR3 has 14 amino acids. Germline lookup yields CDR1 SGHNT and CDR2 YYREEE (reference sequence). V was pared by 0 bases and J by 1 base, with 7 bases between. CDR3 coding DNA: TGTGCCAGCAGCTTGGTCTACAGCCAAGAGACCCAGTACTTC. Its translation: CASSLVYSQETQYF.

The chain is built from TRBV5-6 and TRBJ1-1; D uncertain. Trimming removed 0 bases from V and 7 bases from J, with 10 bases in between. The CDR3 totals 13 residues. Germline CDR1 is SGHDT and CDR2 is YYEEEE. DNA for the CDR3: TGTGCCAGCAGCTTGGTTGAGGGCCGTGAAGCTTTCTTT. Protein sequence: CASSLVEGREAFF.

The chain joins TRBV19 to TRBJ2-7; 12 bases are shared with TRBD1. Germline V gene sequence: CDR1 LNHDA, CDR2 SQIVND (reference sequence). CDR3 length: 16 residues. J lost 6 bases, V lost 1 base, and 7 bases had no gene match. For the CDR3, the DNA is TGTGCCAGTAGTATAGGGCCCGGGACAGGGGGCATCGAGCAGTACTTC. It translates to CASSIGPGTGGIEQYF. The full variable domain, completed using reference TRBV19 and TRBJ2-7, is DGGITQSPKYLFRKEGQNVTLSCEQNLNHDAMYWYRQDPGQGLRLIYYSQIVNDFQKGDIAEGYSVSREKKESFPLTVTSAQKNPTAFYLCASSIGPGTGGIEQYFGPGTRLTVT.

This clone was picked up one time. V gene TRBV28 combines with J gene TRBJ1-1; no firm D call. CDR3 length equals 16 residues. The V end was cut by 1 base, the J end by 2 bases, with 14 bases between. The germline gives CDR1 MDHEN, CDR2 SYDVKM. The CDR3 coding sequence is TGTGCCAGCAGTTTATTCGCCGGAGGCGGTAACACTGAAGCTTTCTTT. It specifies CASSLFAGGGNTEAFF.

This clone was observed once. The chain recombines TRBV9 with TRBJ1-1, with D uncertain. V was pared by 3 bases and J by 3 bases, with 12 bases between. Looked up from germline, CDR1 is SGDLS and CDR2 is YYNGEE. The CDR3 length is 14 residues. The CDR3 nucleotides read TGTGCCAGCAGCGACCCCAGGCTCGACACTGAAGCTTTCTTT. It translates to CASSDPRLDTEAFF.

The rearrangement joins TRBV9 to TRBJ2-5; D is perhaps TRBD2 (5 bases). This CDR3 contains 16 residues. The germline V gene has CDR1 SGDLS and CDR2 YYNGEE. V was trimmed by 0 bases and J by 5 bases, leaving 17 bases between them. The CDR3 DNA sequence: TGTGCCAGCAGCGTAGCTTTCGGCCACGGGGAGGAGACCCAGTACTTC. As protein: CASSVAFGHGEETQYF.

The chain combines TRBV6-5 with TRBJ2-7, with 10 bases lining up with TRBD1. Germline V CDR1 and CDR2: MNHEY, SVGAGI. V shed 5 bases, J shed 8 bases, and the junction held 12 bases outside the gene matches. CDR3 size: 15 residues. The CDR3: CASSSRDRGLLKQYF. The CDR3, as DNA: TGTGCCAGCAGTAGTCGGGACAGGGGTCTTTTAAAGCAGTACTTC.

This sequence joins TRBV7-9 and TRBJ1-2, with TRBD1 matching over 7 bases. CDR3 length: 14 amino acids. The V and J ends lost 4 bases and 3 bases, in that order; junction bases with no gene match: 5. The germline V gene encodes CDR1 SEHNR and CDR2 FQNEAQ (reference sequence). The CDR3 here is CASSSEGADYGYTF. The CDR3 nucleotides are TGTGCCAGCAGCTCGGAGGGGGCTGACTATGGCTACACCTTC.

V and J are TRBV7-8 and TRBJ2-5; 8 positions agree with TRBD1. The CDR3 length is 16 residues. Per germline, CDR1 SGHVS and CDR2 FQNEAQ. Trimming removed 4 bases from V and 7 bases from J; junction bases left unmatched: 14. CDR3 in amino acids: CASSSGSRDRSWTQYF. CDR3 sequence (DNA): TGTGCCAGCAGCTCAGGGTCCCGGGACAGGAGTTGGACCCAGTACTTC. The full variable domain, its missing parts supplied by reference TRBV7-8 and TRBJ2-5, is GAGVSQSPRYKVAKRGQDVALRCDPISGHVSLFWYQQALGQGPEFLTYFQNEAQLDKSGLPSDRFFAERPEGSVSTLKIQRTQQEDSAVYLCASSSGSRDRSWTQYFGPGTRLLVL.

The J gene is TRBJ1-1, the V gene TRBV2; D gene ambiguous. V lost 5 bases and J 1 base, leaving 5 bases between the germline ends. CDR1 SNHLY and CDR2 FYNNEI come from the germline V gene. The CDR3 sequence is 12 residues long. The CDR3 DNA sequence: TGTGCCAGCAGTCAGGAGAACACTGAAGCTTTCTTT. Translating it yields CASSQENTEAFF.

This sequence joins TRBV7-6 and TRBJ2-7, with D uncertain. The V gene lost 1 base and the J gene lost 2 bases, with 9 bases spanning the gap. Per the germline V gene, CDR1 is SGHVS and CDR2 is FNYEAQ. This CDR3 region has 14 residues. CDR3 protein: CASSLDRNTYEQYF. The CDR3 nucleotides read TGTGCCAGCAGCTTAGATCGAAACACCTACGAGCAGTACTTC.

The rearrangement uses TRBV5-8 and TRBJ2-3, with a possible D match to TRBD2 (5 bases). This CDR3 has 16 residues. The V and J ends lost 4 bases and 6 bases respectively, with 21 bases between them. From germline, CDR1 is SGHTS and CDR2 YDEGEE. The CDR3 nucleotides are TGTGCCAGCAGCGCGGAGAGGAGTGGGAGTGTGGATACGCAGTATTTT. Protein: CASSAERSGSVDTQYF.